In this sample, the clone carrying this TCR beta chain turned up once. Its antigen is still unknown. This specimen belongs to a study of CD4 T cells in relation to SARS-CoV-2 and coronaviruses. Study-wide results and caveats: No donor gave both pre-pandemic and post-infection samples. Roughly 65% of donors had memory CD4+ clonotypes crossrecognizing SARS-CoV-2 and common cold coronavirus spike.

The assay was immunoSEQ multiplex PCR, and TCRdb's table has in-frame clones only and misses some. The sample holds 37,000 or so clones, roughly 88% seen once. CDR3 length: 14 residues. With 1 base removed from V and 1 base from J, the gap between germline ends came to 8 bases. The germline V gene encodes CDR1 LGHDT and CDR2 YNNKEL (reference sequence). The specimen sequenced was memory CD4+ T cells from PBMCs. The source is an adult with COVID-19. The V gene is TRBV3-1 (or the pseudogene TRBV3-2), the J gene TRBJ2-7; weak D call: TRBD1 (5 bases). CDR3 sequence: CASSQVDSSYEQYF. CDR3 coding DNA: TGTGCCAGCAGCCAAGTAGACAGTTCCTACGAGCAGTACTTC.